Following are 27 T cell receptor beta chains from one sample sequenced in a study of T cell repertoires in cytomegalovirus infection. TCRdb passed the reads through MiXCR, listing each CDR3 protein once. Of some 900,000 distinct CDR3 sequences in the sample, 32% were seen once. For these TCRs, the target antigens are not known. Sequenced material: cultured CD8+ T cells from PBMCs, taken from culture after CMV antigen stimulation. The receptors stem from a human donor in good health (CMV status not recorded). Some clones in this sample may be carry-over from other donors' samples.

In its sample, this clonotype was seen a few times. The chain uses TRBV11-2 and TRBJ2-7; TRBD1 matches at 8 bases. The junction had 6 bases not matched to a gene; V was cut back by 5 bases and J by 3 bases. The CDR3 length is 14 residues. CDR1 and CDR2 (germline): SGHAT, FQNNGV. CDR3 coding DNA: TGTGCCAGCAGCATCCGACAGGGGCTCTACGAGCAGTACGTC. This translates into CASSIRQGLYEQYV.

Of note for this clonotype: This may come from a read error, since a much larger clone is one base off. The rearrangement uses TRBV12-3 or TRBV12-4 and TRBJ2-3, with D possibly being TRBD2 (6 bases). This CDR3 contains 15 residues. The CDR3 bases are TGTGTCAGCGGGCCCCCCCCATCGGGGACAGATACGCAGTATTTT. Protein: CVSGPPPSGTDTQYF.

The chain is built from TRBV7-3 and TRBJ2-5, with D unclear. The CDR3 is 15 amino acids. Germline loops: CDR1 SGHTA, CDR2 FQGTGA. V lost 5 bases to trimming and J lost 5 bases, with 18 bases between them. The DNA for the CDR3 is TGTGCCAGCAGCCCCGGCCGGCGGTTGCAGGAGACCCAGTACTTC. Its protein is CASSPGRRLQETQYF.

The V and J genes are TRBV5-3 and TRBJ2-1; D gene uncertain. TRBV5-3 is treated as an ORF (open reading frame) with a function not yet certain. The CDR3 is 11 residues long. V dropped 8 bases and J dropped 14 bases, with 17 bases sitting between them. For the CDR3, the DNA is TGTGCCAGCAGCGTGGAACTACTGAAGTTCTTC. Its protein product is CASSVELLKFF.

This clonotype has just a few counts. The CDR3 DNA reads as TGTGCCAGCAGTACAGGGTACGACTATGGCTACACCTTC. Its protein is CASSTGYDYGYTF. This chain joins TRBV5-6 and TRBJ1-2, with TRBD1 as a possible D gene (6 bases). This CDR3 comprises 13 residues. Germline V gene lookup returns CDR1 SGHDT and CDR2 YYEEEE. Trimming pared 5 bases from V and 3 bases from J, leaving 11 bases between.

This clonotype has a count of ten or more. V usage is TRBV7-8 and J usage is TRBJ2-2, with 9 bases matching TRBD1. In germline, CDR1 is SGHVS, CDR2 FQNEAQ. The CDR3 covers 16 residues. Trimming removed 6 bases from V and 4 bases from J; junction bases left unmatched: 9. CDR3 protein: CASRTGTGRVTGELFF. CDR3 coding DNA: TGTGCCAGCAGGACCGGGACAGGGAGGGTCACCGGGGAGCTGTTTTTT.

V is TRBV12-3 or TRBV12-4 and J is TRBJ2-1, with D perhaps assigned TRBD1 or TRBD2 (5 bases each). This CDR3 contains 15 residues. V lost 3 bases and J 8 bases, leaving 17 bases between the germline ends. The CDR3 DNA reads as TGTGCCAGCAGTTTGCCGGGGCGACGGGACGATGAGCAGTTCTTC. Its protein is CASSLPGRRDDEQFF.

In DNA form, the CDR3 reads TGTGCCAGCAGTTACACCTCGGGGGTAGATCAGCCCCAGCATTTT. Amino acid sequence: CASSYTSGVDQPQHF. The rearrangement joins TRBV6-8 to TRBJ1-5, with D possibly being TRBD1 (5 bases). CDR3 length equals 15 residues. V was shortened by 2 bases and J by 5 bases, with 13 bases between the two germline ends. Germline V lookup: CDR1 MNHGY, CDR2 SAAAGT.

The chain carries TRBV19 and TRBJ2-1; the D gene is possibly TRBD2 (5 bases). Trimming stripped 2 bases from V and 0 bases from J, with 11 bases between. This CDR3 is 16 amino acids long. Germline V gene lookup returns CDR1 LNHDA and CDR2 SQIVND (reference sequence). CDR3 amino acids: CASSINEGRSYNEQFF. The CDR3 bases are TGTGCCAGTAGTATAAATGAGGGCCGCTCCTACAATGAGCAGTTCTTC.

This clonotype has at least ten counts. The gene calls are TRBV4-1 and TRBJ2-2; D remains ambiguous. Trimming took off 1 base at V and 4 bases at J, with 7 bases between the two ends. Per germline, CDR1 MGHRA and CDR2 YSYEKL. The CDR3 loop spans 14 amino acids. CDR3 loop: CASSQVLGTGELFF. Written as DNA, the CDR3 is TGCGCCAGCAGCCAAGTTTTGGGCACCGGGGAGCTGTTTTTT.

This clonotype was found once. This may be a read error: a much more frequent sequence differs by one nucleotide. J is TRBJ2-1 and V is TRBV24-1, with D unclear. This CDR3 is built from 16 residues. The germline gives CDR1 KGHDR, CDR2 SFDVKD. Deletions cut 2 bases from V and 5 bases from J, with 15 bases between. CDR3 sequence: CATSDSSPLRDNEQFF. The CDR3 bases are TGTGCCACCAGTGATTCCTCCCCTCTTAGGGACAATGAGCAGTTCTTC.

The chain couples TRBV27 to TRBJ1-4; 8 nucleotides line up with TRBD1. The junction had 7 bases not matched to a gene; V was cut back by 2 bases and J by 8 bases. This CDR3 is built from 15 residues. CDR1 is MNHEY and CDR2 is SMNVEV in the germline V gene (reference sequence). The CDR3 DNA follows: TGTGCCAGCAGTTTAGAAACAGGGGGAAGAGAAAAACTGTTTTTT. It specifies CASSLETGGREKLFF.

This clonotype was seen ten or more times. This chain links TRBV7-2 with TRBJ2-2; 9 bases agree with TRBD2. CDR1 and CDR2 from the germline V gene are SGHTA and FQGNSA. This CDR3 has 16 amino acids. With V trimmed by 5 bases and J by 4 bases, 8 bases remained unmatched. The CDR3 here is CASSPRAGGPTGELFF. The CDR3 nucleotides are TGTGCCAGCAGCCCCAGAGCGGGGGGACCCACCGGGGAGCTGTTTTTT.

Points on this clonotype: A single base separates this from a much larger clone, so it may be a read error. This chain connects TRBV7-6 to TRBJ2-3; D is unresolved. The CDR3 extends over 16 amino acids. Germline V gene data show CDR1 as SGHVS and CDR2 as FNYEAQ. The CDR3 nucleotides read TGTGCCAGCAGCCTGAGTACACGGCTCCCCGCAGATACGCGGTATTTT. It is translated as CASSLSTRLPADTRYF.

In the case of this clonotype: A read error may explain this, as a much larger clone is one base away. This chain joins TRBV27 and TRBJ2-3; the D gene could be TRBD1 or TRBD2 (5 bases each). With 4 bases removed from V and 0 bases from J, the gap between germline ends came to 8 bases. The length of the CDR3 is 14 residues. Germline CDR1 MNHEY, CDR2 SMNVEV (reference sequence). The CDR3 DNA reads as TGTGCCAGCAGTTGGGGGTCTAGCACAGATACGCAGTATTTT. It specifies CASSWGSSTDTQYF.

The genes are TRBV12-3 or TRBV12-4 and TRBJ2-5; unclear D gene. This CDR3 contains 14 residues. The ends were cut back, 3 bases at V and 2 bases at J, with 10 bases in the middle. CDR3 coding DNA: TGTGCCAGCAGTTTCCGGGCGGTTCAAGAGACCCAGTACTTC. The encoded protein is CASSFRAVQETQYF.

This clonotype was picked up a small number of times. This chain uses TRBV6-2 or TRBV6-3 with TRBJ1-2; 9 nucleotides align to TRBD1. CDR3 size: 15 residues. Germline V lookup: CDR1 MNHEY, CDR2 SVGEGT. Trimming removed 7 bases from V and 0 bases from J; junction bases left unmatched: 6. The CDR3 DNA reads as TGTGCCAGCATTCCCGGGACAGGGCCTAACTATGGCTACACCTTC. It translates to CASIPGTGPNYGYTF.

The J gene is TRBJ2-2, the V gene TRBV5-1; possibly TRBD1 or TRBD2 for D (5 bases each). Trimming cost V 7 bases and J 7 bases, with 11 bases left between them. The V gene's germline CDR1 is SGHRS and CDR2 YFSETQ. This CDR3 comprises 12 residues. CDR3 DNA sequence: TGCGCCAGCGAGGGGACGGGCGGGGAGCTGTTTTTT. Translation gives CASEGTGGELFF. Supplemented by reference TRBV5-1 and TRBJ2-2, the full variable domain reads KAGVTQTPRYLIKTRGQQVTLSCSPISGHRSVSWYQQTPGQGLQFLFEYFSETQRNKGNFPGRFSGRQFSNSRSEMNVSTLELGDSALYLCASEGTGGELFFGEGSRLTVL.

In this sample, this clonotype turned up a few times. The rearrangement uses TRBV27 and TRBJ2-3, with 8 bases aligning to TRBD2. CDR3 length: 15 residues. Trimming took 6 bases from V and 10 from J; bases not matched to a gene: 15. The germline CDR1 and CDR2 sequences are MNHEY and SMNVEV (reference sequence). The CDR3 loop is CASSPSSGGQGSQYF. CDR3 in DNA: TGTGCCAGCAGCCCCTCGTCGGGGGGGCAGGGGTCGCAGTATTTT.

In its sample, this clonotype was seen a few times. This sequence joins TRBV7-3 and TRBJ2-5, with 11 nucleotides matching TRBD2. J gave up 2 bases and V 5 bases, and 4 bases lay outside the gene matches. The CDR3 spans 15 residues. The V gene's germline CDR1 is SGHTA and CDR2 FQGTGA. This CDR3 reads CASSVGTSGQETQYF. The CDR3, as DNA: TGTGCCAGCAGCGTTGGGACTAGCGGACAAGAGACCCAGTACTTC. The full variable domain, its missing parts supplied by reference TRBV7-3 and TRBJ2-5, is GAGVSQTPSNKVTEKGKYVELRCDPISGHTALYWYRQSLGQGPEFLIYFQGTGAADDSGLPNDRFFAVRPEGSVSTLKIQRTERGDSAVYLCASSVGTSGQETQYFGPGTRLLVL.

The rearrangement uses TRBV29-1 and TRBJ1-2; D remains unclear. This CDR3 is 18 amino acids long. Deletions cut 3 bases from V and 5 bases from J, with 28 bases between. Germline-derived CDR1 and CDR2 are SQVTM and ANQGSEA. CDR3 sequence reads: CSVDGRYEGGEGRYGYTF. The CDR3 DNA sequence: TGCAGCGTTGACGGGCGGTATGAGGGTGGTGAGGGAAGGTATGGCTACACCTTC.

The V gene is TRBV4-3, the J gene TRBJ1-1; 7 bases are a match to TRBD1. The ends lost 0 bases at V and 0 bases at J; junction bases unmatched: 4. Germline values: CDR1 LGHNA, CDR2 YSLEER. The CDR3 loop spans 16 amino acids. This CDR3 reads CASSQERGHLNTEAFF. DNA for the CDR3: TGCGCCAGCAGCCAAGAAAGGGGGCACCTGAACACTGAAGCTTTCTTT.

This clonotype has just one count. V gene TRBV7-2 combines with J gene TRBJ1-5; D unclear. CDR1 and CDR2 (germline): SGHTA, FQGNSA. CDR3 length equals 16 residues. Between the trimmed V and J ends, which lost 2 bases and 6 bases, there was a span of 17 bases. The CDR3 DNA sequence: TGTGCCAGCAGCTTATTGTCAAGGGCGACCTTTCAGCCCCAGCATTTT. This encodes CASSLLSRATFQPQHF.

The rearrangement uses TRBV7-2 and TRBJ2-5; 9 nucleotides agree with TRBD2. Germline CDR1 reads SGHTA; CDR2 reads FQGNSA. This CDR3 is 15 amino acids long. V lost 3 bases, J lost 5 bases, and 7 bases stayed unmatched. CDR3 in DNA: TGTGCCAGCAGCTTCGGCGGGGGGGCCCAGGAGACCCAGTACTTC. Translated, it gives CASSFGGGAQETQYF.

This clonotype was detected a few times. V gene TRBV7-8 combines with J gene TRBJ1-5; D is possibly TRBD1 (5 bases). The CDR3 loop spans 15 amino acids. V lost 5 bases and J 4 bases, leaving 15 bases between the germline ends. The V gene's germline CDR1 is SGHVS and CDR2 FQNEAQ. CDR3 coding DNA: TGTGCCAGCAGCGTCGACAGATTTGGTAATCAGCCCCAGCATTTT. It yields the protein CASSVDRFGNQPQHF.

The genes are TRBV6-1 and TRBJ2-3; 7 nucleotides align to TRBD2. J was trimmed by 1 base and V by 7 bases; bases with no gene match: 2. Germline V lookup: CDR1 MNHNS, CDR2 SASEGT. The CDR3 contains 13 residues. This CDR3 reads CASKGGGTDTQYF. The CDR3 DNA reads TGTGCCAGCAAGGGAGGGGGCACAGATACGCAGTATTTT.

The V call is TRBV5-4, the J call TRBJ2-2; TRBD1 or TRBD2 may be the D gene (5 bases each). Germline CDR1 reads SGHNT; CDR2 reads YYREEE (reference sequence). The CDR3 is 11 residues long. CDR3 DNA: TGTGTGCAGGGAGACACCGGGGAGCTGTTTTTT. Protein: CVQGDTGELFF.